Below, 27 T cell receptor beta chains from the same sample are listed, as sequenced in a study of blood T cells in healthy people across ages. Primers used in a second PCR of roughly 6 to 11 cycles were a sample-barcoded 5' primer and a J-beta primer mix. Each CDR3 protein gets one entry after TCRdb re-called the 5' RACE reads with MiXCR. The sample lists roughly 1,700,000 distinct CDR3 sequences, about 28% occurring once. Sample: blood. All receptors come from a woman in her thirties in good health.

This chain connects TRBV6-5 to TRBJ1-1; no clear D. CDR3 length: 14 amino acids. CDR1 MNHEY and CDR2 SVGAGI come from the germline V gene. Trimming removed 7 bases from V and 1 base from J, with 13 bases in between. The CDR3 DNA sequence: TGTGCCAGCACCCCTGGGGTCCAGAACACTGAAGCTTTCTTT. Its translation is CASTPGVQNTEAFF.

CDR3 DNA: TGTGCCAGCAGCGGCCGGGACAGGGTCGGTCGCTACGAGCAGTACTTC. The encoded protein is CASSGRDRVGRYEQYF. V is TRBV9 and J is TRBJ2-7; 9 nucleotides agree with TRBD1. Germline CDR1 and CDR2: SGDLS and YYNGEE. The J segment lost 3 bases and the V segment lost 3 bases, leaving 10 bases of the junction unmatched. The CDR3 spans 16 residues.

The gene calls are TRBV10-2 and TRBJ1-1; 8 positions match TRBD1. The CDR3 is 16 amino acids. J gave up 1 base and V 4 bases, and 8 bases lay outside the gene matches. The germline CDR1 and CDR2 sequences are WSHSY and SAAADI. In DNA, the CDR3 is TGCGCCAGCAGTGTTGCAGGGGGCAATTGGAACACTGAAGCTTTCTTT. Encoded protein: CASSVAGGNWNTEAFF.

This clonotype is a singleton in its sample. The rearrangement joins TRBV7-2 to TRBJ2-5; D unclear. The CDR3 extends over 12 amino acids. V lost 6 bases and J lost 11, with 16 bases in between. Germline V gives CDR1 SGHTA, CDR2 FQGNSA. The CDR3 region has the DNA TGTGCCAGCAGTCCACTACGTAATGAGCAGTACTTC. Its translation: CASSPLRNEQYF.

The rearrangement uses TRBV4-2 and TRBJ1-5; 9 positions agree with TRBD1. Losses at the gene ends were 1 base for V and 5 bases for J; bases not matched to a gene: 6. This CDR3 is built from 16 residues. Germline CDR1 and CDR2: LGHNA and YNFKEQ. In DNA form, the CDR3 reads TGTGCCAGCAGCCAAGCGTTGGGACAGGGTCATCAGCCCCAGCATTTT. The encoded protein is CASSQALGQGHQPQHF.

The chain has TRBV5-4 and TRBJ2-4; possibly TRBD1 for D (5 bases). The DNA end is a closer match to TRBJ2-7, so the J assignment may be wrong. CDR3 length: 15 amino acids. Germline loops: CDR1 SGHNT, CDR2 YYREEE (reference sequence). CDR3 protein: CASSLRQQGGYEQYF. The CDR3 DNA follows: TGTGCCAGCAGCTTGAGGCAGCAGGGCGGATACGAGCAGTACTTC.

This clonotype was seen many times. This chain joins TRBV29-1 and TRBJ1-6; D is unclear. This CDR3 has 12 amino acids. Trimming took off 4 bases at V and 7 bases at J, with 8 bases between the two ends. Germline V CDR1 and CDR2: SQVTM, ANQGSEA. CDR3 in DNA: TGCAGCGTTGGAGGGAGGAATTCACCCCTCCACTTT. It encodes CSVGGRNSPLHF.

This clonotype was seen only a few times. V usage is TRBV20-1 and J usage is TRBJ2-3, with a possible D match to TRBD2 (5 bases). CDR3 size: 15 residues. V lost 5 bases and J lost 1, with 16 bases in between. Looked up from germline, CDR1 is DFQATT and CDR2 is SNEGSKA (reference sequence). The CDR3 here is CSAPGLSYGTDTQYF. The DNA of the CDR3 is TGCAGTGCTCCCGGACTTAGCTATGGCACAGATACGCAGTATTTT.

Only a few counts were recorded for this clonotype. This sequence joins TRBV20-1 and TRBJ2-5, with TRBD1 matching 12 bases. In germline, CDR1 is DFQATT, CDR2 SNEGSKA (reference sequence). The CDR3 has 15 amino acids. The trim removed 5 bases at V and 5 bases at J, leaving 9 bases unmatched. CDR3 sequence: CSAPWDRGRRETQYF. CDR3 DNA sequence: TGCAGTGCTCCCTGGGACAGGGGGCGTCGGGAGACCCAGTACTTC.

The V call is TRBV19, the J call TRBJ2-1; 12 bases are shared with TRBD2. Trimming removed 3 bases from V and 7 bases from J; junction bases left unmatched: 1. The germline CDR1 and CDR2 sequences are LNHDA and SQIVND (reference sequence). CDR3 length: 14 residues. As DNA, the CDR3 is TGTGCCAGTAGTATGGGGACTAGCGGGAATGAGCAGTTCTTC. The encoded protein is CASSMGTSGNEQFF.

This clonotype was seen a few times. The chain employs TRBV24-1 and TRBJ2-1; D is undetermined. From germline, CDR1 is KGHDR and CDR2 SFDVKD. The CDR3 contains 14 residues. V shed 0 bases and J shed 9 bases, with 11 bases lying between them. The CDR3 region has the DNA TGTGCCACCAGTGATTTGAGTTTCCGGCGTGAGCAGTTCTTC. This encodes CATSDLSFRREQFF.

This clonotype appeared many times. The chain links TRBV6-6 to TRBJ2-7; 10 nucleotides align to TRBD1. CDR3 length: 14 amino acids. Germline trimming cut 2 bases from V and 5 bases from J; bases unmatched to any gene: 3. The germline V gene has CDR1 MNHNY and CDR2 SVGAGI (reference sequence). The CDR3 sequence is CASSYRDRGNEQYF. The DNA for the CDR3 is TGTGCCAGCAGTTACAGGGACAGGGGAAACGAGCAGTACTTC.

This clonotype was seen just once. The J gene is TRBJ1-1, the V gene TRBV12-3 or TRBV12-4; D not certain. The V and J ends lost 11 bases and 1 base respectively, with 11 bases between them. CDR3 length equals 12 residues. The CDR3 loop reads CASISANTEAFF. As DNA, the CDR3 is TGTGCCTCGATCTCTGCGAACACTGAAGCTTTCTTT.

V and J are TRBV6-5 and TRBJ1-1; tentatively, D is TRBD1 (5 bases). CDR3 size: 15 residues. Germline values: CDR1 MNHEY, CDR2 SVGAGI. V gave up 0 bases and J gave up 0 bases, with 8 bases separating them. This chain's CDR3 is CASSYSGTLNTEAFF. The CDR3 coding sequence is TGTGCCAGCAGTTACTCAGGGACCTTGAACACTGAAGCTTTCTTT.

Here the CDR3 DNA reads TGTGCCAGCAGCGCCAGGACGGAAGATACGCAGTATTTT. Protein: CASSARTEDTQYF. The J gene is TRBJ2-3, the V gene TRBV9; no definite D call. The ends were cut back, 3 bases at V and 5 bases at J, with 10 bases in the middle. The CDR3 extends over 13 amino acids. Looked up from germline, CDR1 is SGDLS and CDR2 is YYNGEE.

This clonotype turned up a few times. This rearrangement joins TRBV7-6 to TRBJ1-1, with no clear D. V gave up 8 bases and J gave up 0 bases, with 25 bases separating them. The germline V gene has CDR1 SGHVS and CDR2 FNYEAQ. The CDR3 is 18 residues long. The CDR3 region is CASHPGRSVSLMNTEAFF. CDR3 in DNA: TGTGCCAGCCACCCGGGGAGGTCTGTTTCGTTGATGAACACTGAAGCTTTCTTT.

The chain carries TRBV29-1 and TRBJ2-3; the D gene is possibly TRBD1 (5 bases). CDR1 is SQVTM and CDR2 is ANQGSEA in the germline V gene. V was cut by 5 bases and J by 4 bases, with 13 bases left in between. CDR3 length: 13 amino acids. The CDR3 sequence: CSVSLRVPDTQYF. CDR3 coding DNA: TGCAGCGTTTCGCTCAGGGTGCCAGATACGCAGTATTTT.

On this clonotype itself: Since a much larger clone is just one base distant, this may be a read error. The chain employs TRBV12-3 or TRBV12-4 and TRBJ2-7; D perhaps matches TRBD2 (6 bases). This CDR3 spans 14 amino acids. The V end lost 5 bases, the J end lost 5 bases, and 16 bases lay between the germline ends. DNA for the CDR3: TGTGCCAGCAGTCCGGAGGGACTGGTACACGAGCAGTACTTC. Translating gives CASSPEGLVHEQYF.

The chain is built from TRBV20-1 and TRBJ1-1; D gene unclear. The CDR3 runs 11 residues. Trimming removed 0 bases from V and 8 bases from J, with 7 bases in between. CDR1 is DFQATT, CDR2 SNEGSKA, per germline (reference sequence). CDR3 region: CSARDGREAFF. Written as DNA, the CDR3 is TGCAGTGCTAGAGATGGCAGGGAAGCTTTCTTT.

The chain links TRBV28 to TRBJ1-2; 7 nucleotides match TRBD1. Germline values: CDR1 MDHEN, CDR2 SYDVKM. This CDR3 spans 14 amino acids. Trimming cost V 3 bases and J 6 bases; bases outside gene matches: 7. This CDR3 is CASSFRGQWNGYTF. Written as DNA, the CDR3 is TGTGCCAGCAGTTTCCGGGGACAGTGGAATGGCTACACCTTC.

V usage is TRBV15 and J usage is TRBJ1-5; D is ambiguous. Germline V CDR1 and CDR2: LNHNV, YYDKDF (reference sequence). This CDR3 has 15 residues. V lost 2 bases to trimming and J lost 0 bases, with 8 bases between them. The CDR3 sequence is CATSRFGVSNQPQHF. CDR3 coding DNA: TGTGCCACCAGCAGATTCGGCGTTAGCAATCAGCCCCAGCATTTT.

On this clonotype: A read error may account for a junction end that differs from germline. The genes are TRBV9 and TRBJ2-3; tentatively, D is TRBD2 (7 bases). The CDR3 is 15 amino acids. Germline loops: CDR1 SGDLS, CDR2 YYNGEE. CDR3 DNA sequence: TGTGCCAGCAGCGTAGGGGAGGGGGGGCCAGATATGCAGTATTTT. This encodes CASSVGEGGPDMQYF.

As for this clonotype: A read error may be the cause here, since a much bigger clone is one base away. J is TRBJ2-5 and V is TRBV4-1; weak D call: TRBD1 (5 bases). The better agreement between TRBJ2-7 and the DNA end casts doubt on the J call. Germline V gene sequence: CDR1 MGHRA, CDR2 YSYEKL. The length of the CDR3 is 15 residues. Here the CDR3 reads CASSQDMTVSYEQYF. DNA of the CDR3: TGCGCCAGCAGCCAAGATATGACAGTAAGCTACGAGCAGTACTTC.

The chain has TRBV7-6 and TRBJ2-2; no reliable D call. This CDR3 is 18 amino acids long. V lost 5 bases to trimming and J lost 0 bases, with 19 bases between them. Germline V CDR1 and CDR2: SGHVS, FNYEAQ. The CDR3 loop reads CASSPPAIGSANTGELFF. CDR3 nucleotides: TGTGCCAGCAGCCCGCCGGCCATTGGTTCAGCGAACACCGGGGAGCTGTTTTTT.

This clonotype was detected a few times. The J gene is TRBJ2-1, the V gene TRBV3-1; 9 bases are a match to TRBD2. After removal of 1 base from V and 5 bases from J, the junction contained 9 bases not matched to a gene. The CDR3 loop spans 17 amino acids. The germline V gene encodes CDR1 LGHDT and CDR2 YNNKEL (reference sequence). In DNA, the CDR3 is TGTGCCAGCAGCCAAGGGACAGCGGGAGGCCAAAACAATGAGCAGTTCTTC. Amino acids: CASSQGTAGGQNNEQFF.

The gene calls are TRBV21-1 and TRBJ2-7; the table names TRBD2, a call not compared with the DNA. TRBV21-1 is deemed a pseudogene. This CDR3 is built from 16 residues. This CDR3 is CASSNVNTDYSYEQYF. The CDR3 nucleotides read TGTGCCAGCAGCAATGTAAACACCGACTATTCTTACGAGCAGTACTTC.

This chain uses TRBV9 with TRBJ2-2; D not certain. The germline CDR1 and CDR2 sequences are SGDLS and YYNGEE. V was clipped by 3 bases and J by 5 bases, with 8 bases between them. The CDR3 runs to 13 residues. The CDR3 DNA is TGTGCCAGCAGCGAGGGCCCTACCGGGGAGCTGTTTTTT. Protein: CASSEGPTGELFF.